Below, 27 T cell receptor beta chains from the same sample are listed, as sequenced in a study of blood T cell repertoires in COVID-19. Method: immunoSEQ multiplex PCR; TCRdb's copy keeps in-frame clones and lacks some. This sample carries around 170,000 clones, approximately 84% of them seen once, and the ten largest clones take approximately 12%. The sample taken for sequencing was PBMCs or T cells enriched from blood (not recorded which). These TCRs come from a man aged 45-60 years who had recovered from COVID-19.

Only one count was recorded for this clone. This sequence joins TRBV5-1 and TRBJ2-2, with TRBD1 matching 9 bases. Trimming at V came to 4 bases and at J to 7 bases, leaving 8 bases not matched to a gene. CDR1 SGHRS and CDR2 YFSETQ come from the germline V gene. This CDR3 spans 15 amino acids. The CDR3 is CASSRTGEKDGELFF. The CDR3 DNA reads TGCGCCAGCAGCCGGACAGGGGAGAAGGACGGGGAGCTGTTTTTT.

The chain combines TRBV5-1 with TRBJ2-2, with 8 bases lining up with TRBD1. Germline V gene data show CDR1 as SGHRS and CDR2 as YFSETQ. The CDR3 contains 14 residues. V gave up 9 bases and J gave up 4 bases; unmatched junction bases: 8. DNA for the CDR3: TGCGCCACGCTTGACAGGGGCGGCACCGGGGAGCTGTTTTTT. This codes for CATLDRGGTGELFF.

V usage is TRBV10-3 and J usage is TRBJ1-2; 10 bases agree with TRBD1. The CDR3 loop spans 16 amino acids. V shed 3 bases, J shed 1 base, and the junction held 5 bases outside the gene matches. Germline values: CDR1 ENHRY, CDR2 SYGVKD. The CDR3 sequence: CAISDHGTGVNYGYTF. In nucleotides, the CDR3 is TGTGCCATCAGTGATCACGGGACAGGGGTTAACTATGGCTACACCTTC.

This clone came up a few times. The rearrangement links TRBV9 to TRBJ2-3, with TRBD2 matching over 7 bases. The CDR3 covers 15 residues. CDR1 is SGDLS and CDR2 is YYNGEE in the germline V gene. The V segment lost 4 bases and the J segment 2 bases; nucleotides outside the gene matches: 7. CDR3 amino acids: CASSPWGGTTDTQYF. Written as DNA, the CDR3 is TGTGCCAGCAGCCCTTGGGGGGGGACCACAGATACGCAGTATTTT.

V is TRBV5-1 and J is TRBJ1-1; 9 positions match TRBD1. CDR1 and CDR2 from the germline V gene are SGHRS and YFSETQ. The ends lost 0 bases at V and 4 bases at J; junction bases unmatched: 7. The CDR3 runs 16 residues. DNA of the CDR3: TGCGCCAGCAGCTTGGGAACAGGGGGCGCGGGCACTGAAGCTTTCTTT. This gives the protein CASSLGTGGAGTEAFF. The full variable domain, its missing parts supplied by reference TRBV5-1 and TRBJ1-1, is KAGVTQTPRYLIKTRGQQVTLSCSPISGHRSVSWYQQTPGQGLQFLFEYFSETQRNKGNFPGRFSGRQFSNSRSEMNVSTLELGDSALYLCASSLGTGGAGTEAFFGQGTRLTVV.

The chain combines TRBV2 with TRBJ2-1; D is unresolved. The CDR3 contains 11 residues. The V gene lost 6 bases and the J gene lost 4 bases, with 4 bases spanning the gap. Looked up from germline, CDR1 is SNHLY and CDR2 is FYNNEI. Here the CDR3 reads CASSPYNEQFF. CDR3 bases: TGTGCCAGCAGCCCGTACAATGAGCAGTTCTTC.

The chain has TRBV7-2 and TRBJ2-7; TRBD1 agrees at 8 bases. CDR1 is SGHTA and CDR2 is FQGNSA in the germline V gene. The CDR3 runs 12 residues. J was trimmed by 6 bases and V by 7 bases; bases with no gene match: 5. The chain's CDR3 is CASNTGGREQYF. In DNA form, the CDR3 reads TGTGCCAGCAACACAGGGGGGCGCGAGCAGTACTTC.

The CDR3 loop is CASSPRSGVSNQPQHF. The CDR3 nucleotides are TGTGCCAGCAGCCCACGGAGCGGGGTTAGCAATCAGCCCCAGCATTTT. V is TRBV5-5 and J is TRBJ1-5; no clear D gene. The germline V gene encodes CDR1 SGHKS and CDR2 YYEKEE (reference sequence). Trimming removed 4 bases at V and 0 bases at J, with 14 bases between. This CDR3 has 16 residues.

CDR3: CASGVAGGNNEQFF. CDR3 DNA sequence: TGTGCCAGCGGAGTAGCGGGGGGGAACAATGAGCAGTTCTTC. The rearrangement links TRBV6-4 to TRBJ2-1, with 11 bases matching TRBD2. Germline V gene data show CDR1 as MRHNA and CDR2 as SNTAGT. CDR3 length: 14 amino acids. The junction had 5 bases not matched to a gene; V was cut back by 8 bases and J by 5 bases.

The rearrangement joins TRBV19 to TRBJ1-1, with TRBD1 matching over 11 bases. There are 15 residues in the CDR3. The V gene end was trimmed by 4 bases and the J gene end by 6 bases; junction bases not matched to a gene: 7. Germline V gene lookup returns CDR1 LNHDA and CDR2 SQIVND (reference sequence). The DNA of the CDR3 is TGTGCCAGTAGTACCATCCGGACAGGGGGCTCTGAAGCTTTCTTT. Translated, it gives CASSTIRTGGSEAFF.

This chain links TRBV12-5 with TRBJ1-1; perhaps TRBD1 as D (5 bases). The germline gives CDR1 LGHNT, CDR2 FRNRAP. The CDR3 loop spans 14 amino acids. Trimming took off 0 bases at V and 4 bases at J, with 9 bases between the two ends. DNA of the CDR3: TGTGCTAGTGGTTTGGTACAAGGGGTCACTGAAGCTTTCTTT. It specifies CASGLVQGVTEAFF.

By share, this clone counts as medium-sized. The chain combines TRBV11-1 with TRBJ2-7; 8 bases map to TRBD1. The ends lost 2 bases at V and 4 bases at J; junction bases unmatched: 4. This CDR3 has 14 residues. CDR1 SGHAT and CDR2 FQDESV come from the germline V gene (reference sequence). CDR3 in amino acids: CASSLNRGMYEQYF. The CDR3, as DNA: TGTGCCAGCAGCTTAAACAGGGGGATGTACGAGCAGTACTTC.

The chain joins TRBV11-3 to TRBJ2-4, with TRBD1 identical over 7 bases. The germline V gene encodes CDR1 SGHNT and CDR2 YENEEA. The V gene end was trimmed by 1 base and the J gene end by 0 bases; junction bases not matched to a gene: 9. This CDR3 spans 18 amino acids. In DNA, the CDR3 is TGTGCCAGCAGCTTAGGCCAGGGGGTTGAAGTAGCCAAAAACATTCAGTACTTC. Its protein product is CASSLGQGVEVAKNIQYF.

This sequence joins TRBV12-3 or TRBV12-4 and TRBJ2-3, with 7 positions matching TRBD1. This CDR3 is 13 amino acids long. J gave up 2 bases and V 10 bases, and 6 bases lay outside the gene matches. The CDR3 protein is CATTTGSTDTQYF. The CDR3, as DNA: TGTGCCACCACGACAGGGTCCACAGATACGCAGTATTTT.

The chain couples TRBV5-6 to TRBJ2-7, with 12 bases matching TRBD2. In germline, CDR1 is SGHDT, CDR2 YYEEEE. With 4 bases clipped from V and 3 bases from J, the junction kept 2 bases outside the gene matches. The CDR3 length is 14 residues. CDR3 bases: TGTGCCAGCAGCCAGGGACTAGCGGGCTACGAGCAGTACTTC. This gives the protein CASSQGLAGYEQYF.

This chain connects TRBV7-9 to TRBJ1-2; the D is unclear. CDR3 length: 13 amino acids. Between the trimmed V and J ends, which lost 3 bases and 4 bases, there was a span of 9 bases. The germline V gene encodes CDR1 SEHNR and CDR2 FQNEAQ (reference sequence). The chain's CDR3 is CASSFAEGYGYTF. CDR3 DNA: TGTGCCAGCAGCTTCGCAGAGGGCTATGGCTACACCTTC. Variable domain in full (rest from reference TRBV7-9 and TRBJ1-2): DTGVSQNPRHKITKRGQNVTFRCDPISEHNRLYWYRQTLGQGPEFLTYFQNEAQLEKSRLLSDRFSAERPKGSFSTLEIQRTEQGDSAMYLCASSFAEGYGYTFGSGTRLTVV.

V is TRBV6-1 and J is TRBJ1-5; 7 nucleotides agree with TRBD1. This CDR3 has 14 residues. Losses at the gene ends were 2 bases for V and 9 bases for J; bases not matched to a gene: 7. CDR1 is MNHNS and CDR2 is SASEGT in the germline V gene. DNA of the CDR3: TGTGCCAGCAGTGAAACAGGGGAAGGGTGGCCCCAGCATTTT. This gives the protein CASSETGEGWPQHF.

The chain carries TRBV5-6 and TRBJ2-5; 7 nucleotides agree with TRBD2. Germline lookup yields CDR1 SGHDT and CDR2 YYEEEE. J was trimmed by 4 bases and V by 0 bases; bases with no gene match: 3. The CDR3 contains 14 residues. The CDR3 here is CASSLGGEGETQYF. The CDR3 nucleotides read TGTGCCAGCAGCTTGGGGGGGGAGGGAGAGACCCAGTACTTC.

The rearrangement uses TRBV16 and TRBJ1-2; the D gene is possibly TRBD1 (5 bases). V lost 0 bases and J lost 5, with 7 bases in between. This CDR3 is built from 13 residues. The germline V gene has CDR1 KGHSY and CDR2 FQNENV. The CDR3 sequence is CASSQSGLYGYTF. CDR3 in DNA: TGTGCCAGCAGCCAATCGGGACTTTATGGCTACACCTTC.

The J gene is TRBJ2-1, the V gene TRBV7-9, with 9 bases matching TRBD1. J gave up 3 bases and V 5 bases, and 5 bases lay outside the gene matches. This CDR3 spans 15 amino acids. Looked up from germline, CDR1 is SEHNR and CDR2 is FQNEAQ (reference sequence). The CDR3 sequence: CASSHDRGGYNEQFF. The CDR3 DNA reads as TGTGCCAGCAGCCATGACAGGGGGGGCTACAATGAGCAGTTCTTC.

The chain uses TRBV24-1 and TRBJ1-5; D perhaps matches TRBD1 (6 bases). The CDR3 is made up of 14 amino acids. V lost 5 bases and J lost 4, with 11 bases in between. CDR1 is KGHDR and CDR2 is SFDVKD in the germline V gene. CDR3 amino acids: CATSAADRNQPQHF. The CDR3 DNA is TGTGCCACCAGTGCTGCCGACAGGAATCAGCCCCAGCATTTT.

The chain combines TRBV3-1 (or the pseudogene TRBV3-2) with TRBJ2-7, with 8 bases identical to TRBD2. This CDR3 spans 15 amino acids. After removal of 3 bases from V and 3 bases from J, the junction contained 7 bases not matched to a gene. The germline CDR1 and CDR2 sequences are LGHDT and YNNKEL (reference sequence). This CDR3 reads CASSHTGTRDYEQYF. The CDR3 DNA reads TGTGCCAGCAGCCATACCGGGACTAGGGACTACGAGCAGTACTTC.

To note about this clone: Because the CDR3 is missing its conserved closing phenylalanine or tryptophan, this is likely a read error. No DNA is shown, since the ends of the CDR3 on it are uncertain; the CDR3 is the one TCRdb lists. This chain connects TRBV4-1 to TRBJ1-1; TRBD1, as called in the table, went unchecked against the DNA. The CDR3 is 11 amino acids long, termini counted. Germline CDR1 and CDR2: MGHRA and YSYEKL. The CDR3 is CASSQPGQCPL.

V usage is TRBV20-1 and J usage is TRBJ2-3; TRBD2 matches at 11 bases. J gave up 1 base and V 3 bases, and 6 bases lay outside the gene matches. CDR3 length: 16 residues. Germline assignment: CDR1 DFQATT and CDR2 SNEGSKA (reference sequence). CDR3 nucleotide sequence: TGCAGTGCTAGTGGGACTAGCGGCCCGGGCACAGATACGCAGTATTTT. Protein product: CSASGTSGPGTDTQYF.

This clone was recorded a few times. The genes are TRBV3-1 (or the pseudogene TRBV3-2) and TRBJ1-2; 10 bases agree with TRBD1. Trimming cost V 1 base and J 4 bases; bases outside gene matches: 9. The CDR3 covers 17 residues. Germline V gene lookup returns CDR1 LGHDT and CDR2 YNNKEL (reference sequence). CDR3 sequence (DNA): TGTGCCAGCAGCCAAGGTTTAGACAGGGGGCGCATCTATGGCTACACCTTC. It encodes CASSQGLDRGRIYGYTF.

This chain uses TRBV6-5 with TRBJ1-2, with D possibly TRBD1 on 5 matching bases. Germline CDR1 and CDR2: MNHEY and SVGAGI. Trimming cost V 7 bases and J 6 bases, with 18 bases left between them. The CDR3 totals 14 residues. The CDR3 region has the DNA TGTGCCAGCATCTTGACCCGGGGGGGGGATGGCTACACCTTC. This encodes CASILTRGGDGYTF.

The chain has TRBV7-9 and TRBJ1-2, with 9 bases aligning to TRBD1. This CDR3 has 14 amino acids. V trimming: 7 bases; J trimming: 4 bases; junction bases outside the gene matches: 7. CDR1 and CDR2 from the germline V gene are SEHNR and FQNEAQ (reference sequence). The CDR3: CASTPPGQGYGYTF. DNA of the CDR3: TGTGCCAGCACCCCGCCGGGACAGGGCTATGGCTACACCTTC.